A single sample gave rise to the 19 T cell receptor beta chains below, sequenced in a study of regulatory T cells in long-lasting Graves disease. Libraries of TCR beta came from iRepertoire HTBI primers plus Arm-PCR of CDR3 regions. From the multiplex PCR reads, TCRdb called clonotypes with MiXCR, one entry per CDR3 protein. Here the sample spans 350,000 to 500,000 distinct CDR3 sequences, approximately 22% being singletons. As for time point: persistent/refractory GD, antithyroid drugs over 5 years with positive TRAb. RNA extracted from PBMCs served as the sequencing template. Sequencing used peripheral blood mononuclear cells (PBMCs), obtained when the disease was refractory, from a patient treated with antithyroid drugs. Receptor source: a female donor with Graves disease.

CDR3 sequence reads: CSVGGQGNEQYF. The CDR3 bases are TGCAGCGTTGGCGGACAGGGGAACGAGCAGTACTTC. V is TRBV29-1 and J is TRBJ2-7; 9 nucleotides agree with TRBD1. The J segment lost 5 bases and the V segment lost 4 bases, leaving 3 bases of the junction unmatched. The germline gives CDR1 SQVTM, CDR2 ANQGSEA. The CDR3 sequence is 12 residues long.

The rearrangement links TRBV10-3 to TRBJ1-5; D unclear. CDR1 ENHRY and CDR2 SYGVKD come from the germline V gene. The CDR3 is made up of 16 amino acids. Trimming stripped 0 bases from V and 6 bases from J, with 15 bases between. In DNA, the CDR3 is TGTGCCATCAGTGAGTCGAATGTAAGAGGGAGTCAGCCCCAGCATTTT. Encoded protein: CAISESNVRGSQPQHF.

V and J are TRBV10-3 and TRBJ2-2, with a tentative D call TRBD1 (5 bases). The V end was cut by 6 bases, the J end by 0 bases, with 14 bases between. The CDR3 sequence is 16 residues long. CDR1 ENHRY and CDR2 SYGVKD come from the germline V gene. The CDR3 DNA reads as TGTGCCATCAGCAAACAGGACAAAGCGAACACCGGGGAGCTGTTTTTT. Its protein is CAISKQDKANTGELFF.

This clonotype was seen repeatedly, ten times or more. This chain joins TRBV27 and TRBJ2-7; D may be TRBD2 (5 bases). The CDR3 has 15 amino acids. Germline CDR1 is MNHEY and CDR2 is SMNVEV (reference sequence). The ends were cut back, 2 bases at V and 2 bases at J, with 13 bases in the middle. CDR3 sequence: CASSLIAVGAYEQYF. The CDR3, as DNA: TGTGCCAGCAGTTTAATTGCAGTGGGAGCCTACGAGCAGTACTTC.

For this clonotype: A read error may be the cause here, since a much bigger clone is one base away. The final CDR3 position lacks the conserved phenylalanine or tryptophan, pointing to a likely read error. The chain joins TRBV20-1 to TRBJ2-5; 9 positions match TRBD2. Per germline, CDR1 DFQATT and CDR2 SNEGSKA (reference sequence). The CDR3 totals 19 residues. The junction had 22 bases not matched to a gene; V was cut back by 3 bases and J by 5 bases. CDR3: CSASLFSRAGGRAWETQYL. For the CDR3, the DNA is TGCAGTGCTAGCCTTTTCAGCCGAGCGGGCGGGAGGGCCTGGGAGACCCAGTACCTC.

The chain is built from TRBV13 and TRBJ2-7; TRBD2 aligns across 8 bases. With V trimmed by 5 bases and J by 3 bases, 9 bases remained unmatched. This CDR3 has 15 amino acids. From germline, CDR1 is PRHDT and CDR2 FYEKMQ (reference sequence). The CDR3 here is CASSDRGGLNYEQYF. The CDR3 DNA reads as TGTGCCAGCAGCGACCGGGGGGGGCTAAACTACGAGCAGTACTTC.

This clonotype was detected ten times or more. CDR3 in amino acids: CASSSDGDSPLHF. The CDR3 DNA reads as TGTGCCAGCAGTTCGGACGGAGATTCACCCCTCCACTTT. The chain joins TRBV2 to TRBJ1-6; D gene uncertain. Germline V gives CDR1 SNHLY, CDR2 FYNNEI. Trimming took 5 bases from V and 8 from J, leaving 10 bases between them. CDR3 length: 13 amino acids.

The chain uses TRBV19 and TRBJ1-1, with D maybe TRBD1 (5 bases). The CDR3 runs 15 residues. V lost 1 base to trimming and J lost 1 base, with 10 bases between them. The germline gives CDR1 LNHDA, CDR2 SQIVND (reference sequence). CDR3 bases: TGTGCCAGTAGTATAGTAAGGGGCCGGAACACTGAAGCTTTCTTT. Translating it yields CASSIVRGRNTEAFF.

The rearrangement uses TRBV29-1 and TRBJ1-3; D unclear. This CDR3 is 11 amino acids long. The germline gives CDR1 SQVTM, CDR2 ANQGSEA. V lost 6 bases and J 4 bases, leaving 7 bases between the germline ends. The CDR3 coding sequence is TGCAGCGTCGGCGAGGGAAACACCATATATTTT. The encoded protein is CSVGEGNTIYF.

The table lists this clonotype with many counts. This chain's CDR3 is CASTTGARYEQYF. CDR3 coding DNA: TGTGCCAGCACAACGGGGGCCAGGTACGAGCAGTACTTC. This chain uses TRBV2 with TRBJ2-7, with D possibly called TRBD1 or TRBD2 (6 bases each). The V gene's germline CDR1 is SNHLY and CDR2 FYNNEI. The CDR3 extends over 13 amino acids. Deletions cut 7 bases from V and 4 bases from J, with 14 bases between.

There are many counts of this clonotype. The chain couples TRBV6-5 to TRBJ2-5; 10 bases fit TRBD2. In germline, CDR1 is MNHEY, CDR2 SVGAGI. The CDR3 contains 18 residues. With 3 bases clipped from V and 4 bases from J, the junction kept 14 bases outside the gene matches. CDR3 in DNA: TGTGCCAGCAGTTATGGTGGAGCGGGAGGGCCTAGGATAGAGACCCAGTACTTC. The encoded protein is CASSYGGAGGPRIETQYF.

The rearrangement links TRBV13 to TRBJ1-1; a weak D match, TRBD1 (6 bases). The CDR3 is 12 amino acids. The V gene's germline CDR1 is PRHDT and CDR2 FYEKMQ (reference sequence). The germline V and J ends were trimmed by 6 bases and 9 bases, with 14 bases remaining between them. The CDR3 reads CASSRNRDQAFF. The CDR3 coding sequence is TGTGCCAGCAGTAGAAACAGGGACCAAGCTTTCTTT. Supplemented by reference TRBV13 and TRBJ1-1, the full variable domain reads AAGVIQSPRHLIKEKRETATLKCYPIPRHDTVYWYQQGPGQDPQFLISFYEKMQSDKGSIPDRFSAQQFSDYHSELNMSSLELGDSALYFCASSRNRDQAFFGQGTRLTVV.

This clonotype was seen at least ten times. V usage is TRBV28 and J usage is TRBJ2-7, with 9 bases aligning to TRBD1. J was trimmed by 6 bases and V by 6 bases; bases with no gene match: 9. The CDR3 covers 14 residues. From germline, CDR1 is MDHEN and CDR2 SYDVKM. CDR3 sequence (DNA): TGTGCCAGCAGCCGGTGGACAGGGGCAGGCGAGCAGTACTTC. Its protein is CASSRWTGAGEQYF.

At least ten counts were recorded for this clonotype. This chain connects TRBV20-1 to TRBJ2-7; D not resolved. The germline CDR1 and CDR2 sequences are DFQATT and SNEGSKA (reference sequence). The V end lost 1 base, the J end lost 2 bases, and 9 bases lay between the germline ends. CDR3 length equals 13 residues. The CDR3 DNA follows: TGCAGTGCTAGAGCCGACACCACCTACGAGCAGTACTTC. It specifies CSARADTTYEQYF.

The J gene is TRBJ2-7, the V gene TRBV7-2, with D perhaps given as TRBD1 or TRBD2 (5 bases each). V was trimmed by 2 bases and J by 2 bases, leaving 13 bases between them. Per the germline V gene, CDR1 is SGHTA and CDR2 is FQGNSA. The CDR3 consists of 15 residues. The CDR3 protein is CASSLYSQGPYEQYF. The CDR3 DNA sequence: TGTGCCAGCAGCTTATACTCCCAGGGACCCTACGAGCAGTACTTC.

Ten or more counts support this clonotype. V usage is TRBV28 and J usage is TRBJ2-7; 8 positions match TRBD1. J lost 0 bases, V lost 6 bases, and 1 base had no gene match. This CDR3 has 13 amino acids. CDR1 MDHEN and CDR2 SYDVKM come from the germline V gene. CDR3 sequence: CASRTGGSYEQYF. CDR3 DNA sequence: TGTGCCAGCAGAACAGGGGGCTCCTACGAGCAGTACTTC.

In its sample, this clonotype was seen a few times. V and J are TRBV20-1 and TRBJ1-1; 10 nucleotides agree with TRBD1. The CDR3 contains 16 residues. V gave up 2 bases and J gave up 3 bases; unmatched junction bases: 9. Germline assignment: CDR1 DFQATT and CDR2 SNEGSKA (reference sequence). The CDR3 nucleotides are TGCAGTGCTAGAACGACAGGGGGCGCGTCGGACACTGAAGCTTTCTTT. Amino acid sequence: CSARTTGGASDTEAFF.

This clonotype has a count of ten or more. This chain connects TRBV20-1 to TRBJ2-5; D possibly matches TRBD1 or TRBD2 (6 bases each). V gave up 0 bases and J gave up 0 bases, with 14 bases separating them. Germline values: CDR1 DFQATT, CDR2 SNEGSKA (reference sequence). There are 16 residues in the CDR3. The CDR3 reads CSARDVGGRYQETQYF. CDR3 nucleotide sequence: TGCAGTGCTAGAGATGTGGGGGGCAGGTACCAAGAGACCCAGTACTTC.

In this sample, this clonotype turned up many times. The chain uses TRBV29-1 and TRBJ2-7; D ambiguous. Germline CDR1 reads SQVTM; CDR2 reads ANQGSEA. The germline V and J ends were trimmed by 4 bases and 1 base, with 11 bases remaining between them. This CDR3 spans 13 amino acids. CDR3 amino acids: CSVGVGASYEQYF. In DNA form, the CDR3 reads TGCAGCGTTGGGGTCGGAGCGTCCTACGAGCAGTACTTC.